These 31 T cell receptor beta chains came from one sample sequenced in a study of T cells in Graves' hyperthyroidism and ophthalmopathy. It was RNA transcripts that yielded the amplified TCR beta CDR3 regions. A set of HTBI primers served as the primers for a first-round RT-PCR of the TCR CDR3. TCRdb called the multiplex PCR reads again in MiXCR, with one record for every CDR3 protein. This table holds over 250,000 distinct CDR3 sequences, 20% to 25% found once. Material for sequencing was blood. The source of these receptors is a young man with Graves' ophthalmopathy.

Many counts were recorded for this clonotype. The genes are TRBV6-1 and TRBJ2-7, with TRBD2 identical over 9 bases. Losses at the gene ends were 7 bases for V and 4 bases for J; bases not matched to a gene: 8. From germline, CDR1 is MNHNS and CDR2 SASEGT. This CDR3 comprises 14 residues. The CDR3 nucleotides read TGTGCCAGCATTTCGACTAGCGGCGGGTACGAGCAGTACTTC. Amino acids: CASISTSGGYEQYF.

This clonotype was seen more than once but under ten times. At one of its ends the junction is not consistent with the germline gene, which may arise from a read error. The CDR3 DNA reads as TGCGCCAGCAGCTTGGCCGGTGTAGCCGAGTACGAGCAGTACTTC. Translation gives CASSLAGVAEYEQYF. The chain employs TRBV11-1 and TRBJ2-7, with unresolved D. Germline lookup yields CDR1 SGHAT and CDR2 FQDESV (reference sequence). This CDR3 region has 15 residues.

This clonotype was detected only a few times. This chain uses TRBV6-6 with TRBJ2-1, with TRBD2 matching 12 bases. This CDR3 is built from 18 residues. Germline CDR1 is MNHNY and CDR2 is SVGAGI (reference sequence). The junction had 14 bases not matched to a gene; V was cut back by 2 bases and J by 9 bases. The CDR3 DNA reads TGTGCCAGCAGTTACGGCGTTCGTGGGTCTAGCGGGAGGGGTGAGCAGTTCTTC. Its protein product is CASSYGVRGSSGRGEQFF.

The genes are TRBV7-9 and TRBJ1-6; 7 bases align to TRBD1. Germline assignment: CDR1 SEHNR and CDR2 FQNEAQ (reference sequence). This CDR3 spans 14 amino acids. V was pared by 3 bases and J by 7 bases, with 3 bases of the junction left unmatched. The CDR3 here is CASSLTGRNSPLHF. The CDR3 DNA is TGTGCCAGCAGCTTGACAGGGAGAAATTCACCCCTCCACTTT.

This clonotype was picked up many times. This chain joins TRBV5-1 and TRBJ2-5, with 9 bases that match TRBD1. Germline V gene data show CDR1 as SGHRS and CDR2 as YFSETQ. V lost 3 bases, J lost 6 bases, and 3 bases stayed unmatched. The CDR3 length is 13 residues. The CDR3 sequence is CASSSHRGQTQYF. The CDR3 DNA sequence: TGCGCCAGCAGCTCCCACAGGGGGCAGACCCAGTACTTC.

J is TRBJ1-2 and V is TRBV28; TRBD1 might be the D (6 bases). Germline loops: CDR1 MDHEN, CDR2 SYDVKM. Trimming took off 4 bases at V and 8 bases at J, with 11 bases between the two ends. The CDR3 runs to 12 residues. The CDR3 DNA reads as TGTGCCAGCAGTTCACAGGGTAGGGGCTACACCTTC. Translating gives CASSSQGRGYTF.

The V call is TRBV7-9, the J call TRBJ2-7; 9 bases match TRBD1. There are 14 residues in the CDR3. V lost 5 bases, J lost 5 bases, and 7 bases stayed unmatched. CDR1 is SEHNR, CDR2 FQNEAQ, per germline (reference sequence). The CDR3 DNA sequence: TGTGCCAGCAGCGCGACCGGGACAGGGAACGAGCAGTACTTC. It translates to CASSATGTGNEQYF.

As regards this clonotype: Germline and junction disagree at one end, which may indicate a read error. V usage is TRBV6-1 and J usage is TRBJ1-2; the match to TRBD1 covers 7 bases. Germline-derived CDR1 and CDR2 are MNHNS and SASEGT. The CDR3 sequence is 11 residues long. The CDR3 reads CANSEQGGYTF. The CDR3 DNA sequence: TGTGCCAACAGTGAACAGGGGGGCTACACCTTC.

The V call is TRBV6-2 or TRBV6-3, the J call TRBJ2-6, with TRBD1 matching over 9 bases. This CDR3 is 20 amino acids long. Germline CDR1 MNHEY, CDR2 SVGEGT. V lost 5 bases, J lost 0 bases, and 14 bases stayed unmatched. The CDR3 region has the DNA TGTGCCAGCAGTGGGAGAGGTGGACAGGGGCTGAGCTCTGGGGCCAACGTCCTGACTTTC. Translated, it gives CASSGRGGQGLSSGANVLTF.

J is TRBJ2-4 and V is TRBV28; D is uncertain. V lost 5 bases to trimming and J lost 1 base, with 15 bases between them. CDR1 is MDHEN, CDR2 SYDVKM, per germline. This CDR3 has 16 amino acids. This CDR3 reads CASSLPQRLAKNIQYF. The CDR3 nucleotides read TGTGCCAGCAGTCTCCCTCAACGGTTGGCCAAAAACATTCAGTACTTC.

The chain links TRBV7-2 to TRBJ2-2; TRBD2 agrees at 7 bases. V shed 5 bases, J shed 6 bases, and the junction held 6 bases outside the gene matches. Germline CDR1 SGHTA, CDR2 FQGNSA. The CDR3 is 14 amino acids. CDR3 sequence reads: CASSGLVFPGELFF. CDR3 nucleotides: TGTGCCAGCAGCGGACTAGTTTTTCCCGGGGAGCTGTTTTTT.

This clonotype was counted at least ten times. The CDR3 DNA is TGTGCCAGCAGACGAGAGCAGGGAGAATCGAACTATGGCTACACCTTC. It is translated as CASRREQGESNYGYTF. The V call is TRBV11-2, the J call TRBJ1-2; a possible D gene is TRBD1 (5 bases). This CDR3 region has 16 residues. The germline V gene has CDR1 SGHAT and CDR2 FQNNGV. The V and J ends lost 6 bases and 2 bases respectively, with 19 bases between them. Full variable domain (rest looked up from reference TRBV11-2 and TRBJ1-2): EAGVAQSPRYKIIEKRQSVAFWCNPISGHATLYWYQQILGQGPKLLIQFQNNGVVDDSQLPKDRFSAERLKGVDSTLKIQPAKLEDSAVYLCASRREQGESNYGYTFGSGTRLTVV.

This clonotype showed up just a few times. This chain links TRBV3-1 with TRBJ1-1; 8 bases match TRBD1. In germline, CDR1 is LGHDT, CDR2 YNNKEL (reference sequence). The CDR3 runs to 12 residues. The J segment lost 8 bases and the V segment lost 6 bases, leaving 5 bases of the junction unmatched. The CDR3 DNA sequence: TGTGCCAGCAGTAGACAGGGGACCGAAGCTTTCTTT. It specifies CASSRQGTEAFF.

This clonotype was seen at least ten times. The chain joins TRBV30 to TRBJ2-3, with TRBD1 as a possible D gene (5 bases). CDR3 length: 15 amino acids. Looked up from germline, CDR1 is GTSNPN and CDR2 is SVGIG (reference sequence). The V and J ends lost 0 bases and 0 bases respectively, with 10 bases between them. The DNA for the CDR3 is TGTGCCTGGAGTGTTCTCAGGGAAAGCACAGATACGCAGTATTTT. It translates to CAWSVLRESTDTQYF.

This clonotype was observed a handful of times. This sequence joins TRBV7-9 and TRBJ2-5; 7 bases line up with TRBD2. The germline V gene has CDR1 SEHNR and CDR2 FQNEAQ (reference sequence). V shed 2 bases, J shed 8 bases, and the junction held 11 bases outside the gene matches. The CDR3 runs to 15 residues. The CDR3, as DNA: TGTGCCAGCAGCTTATCGAGGGGACCGGGAGGCACCCAGTACTTC. Its protein is CASSLSRGPGGTQYF.

The chain joins TRBV24-1 to TRBJ1-5; no clear D gene. Trimming left V 4 bases short and J 6 bases short, with 12 bases between. CDR3 length: 14 residues. Germline V gives CDR1 KGHDR, CDR2 SFDVKD. In DNA, the CDR3 is TGTGCCACCAGTGAATCTGGGGTCATTCAGCCCCAGCATTTT. Its translation: CATSESGVIQPQHF.

This chain connects TRBV11-3 to TRBJ2-2; D is possibly TRBD2 (6 bases). V gave up 3 bases and J gave up 6 bases, with 20 bases separating them. The CDR3 spans 17 residues. Germline-derived CDR1 and CDR2 are SGHNT and YENEEA. The CDR3 coding sequence is TGTGCCAGCAGCTTTGGCGGCCGCGGGACCACGGCCGGGGAGCTGTTTTTT. Translating it yields CASSFGGRGTTAGELFF.

This clonotype was seen ten or more times. The chain uses TRBV12-3 or TRBV12-4 and TRBJ1-1; 9 bases match TRBD1. The CDR3 covers 14 residues. With 6 bases clipped from V and 4 bases from J, the junction kept 6 bases outside the gene matches. In DNA form, the CDR3 reads TGTGCCAGCAGGGGACAGGGAGTTACCACTGAAGCTTTCTTT. Translating gives CASRGQGVTTEAFF.

In this sample, this clonotype turned up many times. The chain is built from TRBV3-1 and TRBJ1-2, with D possibly matching TRBD1 (5 bases). The CDR3 totals 13 residues. The V end lost 4 bases, the J end lost 4 bases, and 10 bases lay between the germline ends. Germline loops: CDR1 LGHDT, CDR2 YNNKEL (reference sequence). CDR3 residues: CASSLYRTYGYTF. For the CDR3, the DNA is TGTGCCAGCAGCCTTTACAGGACCTATGGCTACACCTTC.

This clonotype was seen more than once but under ten times. V is TRBV19 and J is TRBJ2-7; D tentatively fits TRBD1 or TRBD2 (5 bases each). V lost 4 bases, J lost 0 bases, and 13 bases lay in between. Germline-derived CDR1 and CDR2 are LNHDA and SQIVND (reference sequence). This CDR3 comprises 15 residues. DNA for the CDR3: TGTGCCAGTAGTACCCCCGGGACCCCCTCCTACGAGCAGTACTTC. Protein sequence: CASSTPGTPSYEQYF.

J is TRBJ1-3 and V is TRBV27; D unclear. This CDR3 has 17 residues. V lost 0 bases and J 0 bases, leaving 12 bases between the germline ends. The germline gives CDR1 MNHEY, CDR2 SMNVEV (reference sequence). CDR3 protein: CASSLSQPQSSGNTIYF. Here the CDR3 DNA reads TGTGCCAGCAGTTTATCACAACCTCAGAGCTCTGGAAACACCATATATTTT.

This clonotype has just a few counts. This sequence joins TRBV20-1 and TRBJ1-6; D is unclear. The CDR3 runs 16 residues. CDR1 and CDR2 (germline): DFQATT, SNEGSKA (reference sequence). V was cut by 0 bases and J by 8 bases, with 17 bases left in between. Here the CDR3 DNA reads TGCAGTGCTAGAGAACACAAAATGTCCTCCTATTCACCCCTCCACTTT. Protein product: CSAREHKMSSYSPLHF.

This clonotype was observed a handful of times. J is TRBJ1-5 and V is TRBV19; perhaps TRBD1 as D (5 bases). Germline V gene sequence: CDR1 LNHDA, CDR2 SQIVND (reference sequence). V was trimmed by 6 bases and J by 2 bases, leaving 14 bases between them. This CDR3 region has 15 residues. CDR3 region: CASRWGWAGNQPQHF. CDR3 DNA: TGTGCCAGTAGATGGGGGTGGGCAGGCAATCAGCCCCAGCATTTT.

In this sample, this clonotype turned up a few times. The J gene is TRBJ1-2, the V gene TRBV6-9; unclear D gene. Trimming stripped 6 bases from V and 3 bases from J, with 8 bases between. Germline-derived CDR1 and CDR2 are MNHGY and SVAAGI. This CDR3 contains 12 residues. CDR3 nucleotide sequence: TGTGCCAGCAGATTAAGGGACTATGGCTACACCTTC. Translated: CASRLRDYGYTF.

This clonotype occurred many times. The chain links TRBV6-5 to TRBJ1-6; TRBD1 matches at 8 bases. The trim removed 2 bases at V and 8 bases at J, leaving 2 bases unmatched. This CDR3 has 14 residues. The germline gives CDR1 MNHEY, CDR2 SVGAGI. CDR3 DNA: TGTGCCAGCAGTTACACGACAGGGGATTCACCCCTCCACTTT. Translated: CASSYTTGDSPLHF.

This clonotype has a count of ten or more. The rearrangement joins TRBV11-3 to TRBJ2-1; 8 bases match TRBD2. Germline V gives CDR1 SGHNT, CDR2 YENEEA. The CDR3 contains 16 residues. V gave up 1 base and J gave up 2 bases; unmatched junction bases: 4. The DNA of the CDR3 is TGTGCCAGCAGCTTAGTGGGTAGCGGGGCCTACAATGAGCAGTTCTTC. Its protein is CASSLVGSGAYNEQFF.

This chain uses TRBV9 with TRBJ1-4, with D possibly TRBD1 on 5 matching bases. Germline CDR1 is SGDLS and CDR2 is YYNGEE. Trimming removed 0 bases from V and 10 bases from J, with 13 bases in between. This CDR3 region has 14 residues. CDR3 nucleotides: TGTGCCAGCAGCGTAGGTCAGGGCTCCAGAAAACTGTTTTTT. It specifies CASSVGQGSRKLFF.

Remarks on this clonotype: A read error may be the cause here, since a much bigger clone is one base away. This rearrangement joins TRBV7-2 to TRBJ2-1; D gene ambiguous. Trimming pared 4 bases from V and 5 bases from J, leaving 6 bases between. The CDR3 covers 12 residues. Germline V gene sequence: CDR1 SGHTA, CDR2 FQGNSA. As DNA, the CDR3 is TGTGCCAGCAGCTCCTACGACAATGAGCAGTTCTTC. Its translation is CASSSYDNEQFF.

V gene TRBV12-3 or TRBV12-4 combines with J gene TRBJ2-7; the match to TRBD2 covers 7 bases. The V gene end was trimmed by 6 bases and the J gene end by 0 bases; junction bases not matched to a gene: 8. This CDR3 has 15 amino acids. CDR3 in DNA: TGTGCCAGCAGCCAGGGACGGGGGGTCTCCTACGAGCAGTACTTC. Its translation is CASSQGRGVSYEQYF.

This clonotype occurred a few times. V gene TRBV6-1 combines with J gene TRBJ1-1; 9 bases are shared with TRBD1. Germline CDR1 reads MNHNS; CDR2 reads SASEGT. CDR3 length: 13 residues. V trimming: 2 bases; J trimming: 8 bases; junction bases outside the gene matches: 3. CDR3 loop: CASSEPGTGEAFF. The CDR3 DNA follows: TGTGCCAGCAGTGAACCCGGGACAGGGGAAGCTTTCTTT.

The V call is TRBV12-3 or TRBV12-4, the J call TRBJ1-1; D not resolved. The V gene lost 6 bases and the J gene lost 1 base, with 18 bases spanning the gap. This CDR3 is built from 16 residues. CDR3: CASSRRIHHGNTEAFF. The CDR3 nucleotides are TGTGCCAGCAGCCGCCGAATTCATCACGGGAACACTGAAGCTTTCTTT.